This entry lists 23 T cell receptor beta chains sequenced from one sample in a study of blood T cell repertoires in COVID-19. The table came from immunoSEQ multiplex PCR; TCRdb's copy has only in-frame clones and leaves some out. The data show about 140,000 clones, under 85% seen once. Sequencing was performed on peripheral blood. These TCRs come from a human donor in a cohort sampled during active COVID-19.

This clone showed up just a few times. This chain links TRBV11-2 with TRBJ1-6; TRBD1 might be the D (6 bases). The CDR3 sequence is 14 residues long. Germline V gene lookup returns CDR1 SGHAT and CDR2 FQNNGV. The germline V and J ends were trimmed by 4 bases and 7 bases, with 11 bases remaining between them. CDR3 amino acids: CASSYRDKNSPLHF. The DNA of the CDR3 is TGTGCCAGCAGCTACCGGGACAAGAATTCACCCCTCCACTTT.

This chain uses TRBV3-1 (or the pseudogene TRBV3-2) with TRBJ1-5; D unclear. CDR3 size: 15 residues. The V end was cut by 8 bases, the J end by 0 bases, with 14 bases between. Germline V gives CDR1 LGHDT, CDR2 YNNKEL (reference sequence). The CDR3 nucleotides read TGTGCCAGCTCTCAAAACAGCTATAGCAATCAGCCCCAGCATTTT. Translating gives CASSQNSYSNQPQHF.

The CDR3 reads CASSLGREETQYF. DNA for the CDR3: TGTGCCAGCAGCTTAGGGCGGGAAGAGACCCAGTACTTC. This chain uses TRBV11-2 with TRBJ2-5; weak D call: TRBD2 (5 bases). The germline V and J ends were trimmed by 1 base and 3 bases, with 6 bases remaining between them. The germline V gene has CDR1 SGHAT and CDR2 FQNNGV. The CDR3 consists of 13 residues.

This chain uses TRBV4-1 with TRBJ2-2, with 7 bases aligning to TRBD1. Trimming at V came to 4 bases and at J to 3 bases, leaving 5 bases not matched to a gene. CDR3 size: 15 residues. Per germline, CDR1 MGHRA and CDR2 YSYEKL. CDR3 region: CASSPYDRDTGELFF. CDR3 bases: TGCGCCAGCAGCCCTTATGACAGGGACACCGGGGAGCTGTTTTTT.

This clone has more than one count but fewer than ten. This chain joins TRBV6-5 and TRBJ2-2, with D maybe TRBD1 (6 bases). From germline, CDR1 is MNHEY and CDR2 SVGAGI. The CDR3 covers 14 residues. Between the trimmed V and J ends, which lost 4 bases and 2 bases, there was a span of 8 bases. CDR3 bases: TGTGCCAGCAGTTCCAGGGGAAACACCGGGGAGCTGTTTTTT. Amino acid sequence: CASSSRGNTGELFF.

The CDR3 bases are TGTGCCAGTAGTATAGGGGAGACGTTTGGACAGCCCCAGCATTTT. It codes for CASSIGETFGQPQHF. The rearrangement links TRBV19 to TRBJ1-5; D ambiguous. The germline V gene encodes CDR1 LNHDA and CDR2 SQIVND (reference sequence). The CDR3 consists of 15 residues. V was pared by 1 base and J by 7 bases, with 14 bases between. Filled out from reference TRBV19 and TRBJ1-5, the complete variable domain reads DGGITQSPKYLFRKEGQNVTLSCEQNLNHDAMYWYRQDPGQGLRLIYYSQIVNDFQKGDIAEGYSVSREKKESFPLTVTSAQKNPTAFYLCASSIGETFGQPQHFGDGTRLSIL.

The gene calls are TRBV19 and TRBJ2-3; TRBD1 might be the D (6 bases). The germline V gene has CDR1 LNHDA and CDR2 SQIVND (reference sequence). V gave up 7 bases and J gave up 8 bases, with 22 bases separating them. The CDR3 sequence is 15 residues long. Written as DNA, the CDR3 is TGTGCCAGTACCCCGATGAGGGGGAGCAGAGGTACGCAGTATTTT. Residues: CASTPMRGSRGTQYF.

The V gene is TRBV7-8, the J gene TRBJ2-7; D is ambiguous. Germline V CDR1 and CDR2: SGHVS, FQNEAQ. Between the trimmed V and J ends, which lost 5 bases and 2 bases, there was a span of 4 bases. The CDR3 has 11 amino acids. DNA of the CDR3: TGTGCCAGCAGCCCCACCTACGAGCAGTACTTC. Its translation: CASSPTYEQYF.

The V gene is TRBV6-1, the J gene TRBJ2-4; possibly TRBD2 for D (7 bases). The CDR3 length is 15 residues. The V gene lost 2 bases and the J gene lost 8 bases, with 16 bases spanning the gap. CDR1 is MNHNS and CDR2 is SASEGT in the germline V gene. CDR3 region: CASSEPGRGEDIQYF. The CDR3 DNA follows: TGTGCCAGCAGTGAACCTGGGAGGGGGGAGGACATTCAGTACTTC.

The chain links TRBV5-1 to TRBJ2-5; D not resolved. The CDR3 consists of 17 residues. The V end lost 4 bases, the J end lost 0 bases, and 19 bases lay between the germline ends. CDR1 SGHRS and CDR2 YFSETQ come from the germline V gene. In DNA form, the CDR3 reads TGCGCCAGCAGCAAAAGGAGCTACCCTGAGTACCAAGAGACCCAGTACTTC. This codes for CASSKRSYPEYQETQYF. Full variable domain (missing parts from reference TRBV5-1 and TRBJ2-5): KAGVTQTPRYLIKTRGQQVTLSCSPISGHRSVSWYQQTPGQGLQFLFEYFSETQRNKGNFPGRFSGRQFSNSRSEMNVSTLELGDSALYLCASSKRSYPEYQETQYFGPGTRLLVL.

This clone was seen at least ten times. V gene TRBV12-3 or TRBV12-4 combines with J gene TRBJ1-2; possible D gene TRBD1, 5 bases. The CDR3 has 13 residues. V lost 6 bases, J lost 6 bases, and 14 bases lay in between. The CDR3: CASSSLTGDGYTF. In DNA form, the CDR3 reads TGTGCCAGCAGCTCTCTCACAGGCGATGGCTACACCTTC.

CDR3 sequence: CASSLGGSLAQETQYF. The DNA for the CDR3 is TGTGCCAGCAGCTTAGGCGGGAGCCTGGCCCAAGAGACCCAGTACTTC. The V gene is TRBV11-2, the J gene TRBJ2-5; 7 bases agree with TRBD2. The CDR3 is made up of 16 amino acids. The junction had 6 bases not matched to a gene; V was cut back by 1 base and J by 1 base. Germline lookup yields CDR1 SGHAT and CDR2 FQNNGV.

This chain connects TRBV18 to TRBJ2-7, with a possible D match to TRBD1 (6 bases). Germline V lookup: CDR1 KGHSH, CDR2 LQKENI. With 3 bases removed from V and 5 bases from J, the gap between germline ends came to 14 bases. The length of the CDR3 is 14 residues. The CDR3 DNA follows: TGTGCCAGCTCACCCTCAGGGGTGACTAACGAGCAGTACTTC. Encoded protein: CASSPSGVTNEQYF.

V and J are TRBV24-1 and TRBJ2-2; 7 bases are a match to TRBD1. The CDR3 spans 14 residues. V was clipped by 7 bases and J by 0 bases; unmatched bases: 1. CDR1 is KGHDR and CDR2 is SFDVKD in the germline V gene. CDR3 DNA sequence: TGTGCCACCAGACAGGGGCCGAACACCGGGGAGCTGTTTTTT. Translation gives CATRQGPNTGELFF.

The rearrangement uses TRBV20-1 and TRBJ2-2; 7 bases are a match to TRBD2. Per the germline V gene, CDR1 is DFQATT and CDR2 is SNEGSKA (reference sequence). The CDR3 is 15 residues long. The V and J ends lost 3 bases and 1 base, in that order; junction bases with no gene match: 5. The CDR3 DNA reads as TGCAGTGCTAGTTCTCTAGCGGAGAACACCGGGGAGCTGTTTTTT. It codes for CSASSLAENTGELFF.

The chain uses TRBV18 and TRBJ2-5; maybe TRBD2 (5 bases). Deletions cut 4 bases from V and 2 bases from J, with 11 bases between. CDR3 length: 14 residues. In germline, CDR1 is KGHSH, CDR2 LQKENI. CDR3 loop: CASSLPGVQETQYF. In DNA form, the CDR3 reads TGTGCCAGCTCACTGCCCGGGGTACAAGAGACCCAGTACTTC. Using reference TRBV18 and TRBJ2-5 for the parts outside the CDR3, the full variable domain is NAGVMQNPRHLVRRRGQEARLRCSPMKGHSHVYWYRQLPEEGLKFMVYLQKENIIDESGMPKERFSAEFPKEGPSILRIQQVVRGDSAAYFCASSLPGVQETQYFGPGTRLLVL.

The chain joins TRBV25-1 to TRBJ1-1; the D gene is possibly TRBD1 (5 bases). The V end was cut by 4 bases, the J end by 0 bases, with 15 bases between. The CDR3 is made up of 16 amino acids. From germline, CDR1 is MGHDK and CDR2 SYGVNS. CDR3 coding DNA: TGTGCCAGCAGTGTGACCCCCCAGGGTATGAACACTGAAGCTTTCTTT. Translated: CASSVTPQGMNTEAFF.

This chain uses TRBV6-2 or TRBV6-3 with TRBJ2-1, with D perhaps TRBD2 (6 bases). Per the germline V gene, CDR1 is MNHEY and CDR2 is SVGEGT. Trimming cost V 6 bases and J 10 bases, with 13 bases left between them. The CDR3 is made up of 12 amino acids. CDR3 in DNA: TGTGCCAGCAGCCGACTCGCGGGGGAGCAGTTCTTC. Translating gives CASSRLAGEQFF.

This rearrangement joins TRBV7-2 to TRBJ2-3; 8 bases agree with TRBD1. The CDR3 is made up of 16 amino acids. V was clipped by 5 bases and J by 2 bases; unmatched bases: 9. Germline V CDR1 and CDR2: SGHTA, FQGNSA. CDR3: CASSAIDRGFTDTQYF. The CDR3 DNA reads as TGTGCCAGCAGCGCTATCGACAGGGGATTCACAGATACGCAGTATTTT.

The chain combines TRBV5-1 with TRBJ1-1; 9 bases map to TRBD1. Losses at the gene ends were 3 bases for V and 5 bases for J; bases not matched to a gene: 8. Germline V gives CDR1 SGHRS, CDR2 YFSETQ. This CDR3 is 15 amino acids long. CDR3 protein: CASSSRQGESTEAFF. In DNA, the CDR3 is TGCGCCAGCAGCTCCCGACAGGGGGAGAGTACTGAAGCTTTCTTT.

The chain's CDR3 is CASSPTVTAGYTF. In DNA form, the CDR3 reads TGTGCCAGCAGTCCCACGGTCACCGCTGGCTACACCTTC. The genes are TRBV27 and TRBJ1-2; D not resolved. Trimming left V 5 bases short and J 7 bases short, with 14 bases between. Germline-derived CDR1 and CDR2 are MNHEY and SMNVEV (reference sequence). The CDR3 totals 13 residues.

The CDR3 spells CASPTPRRQNNEQFF. The CDR3 nucleotides are TGTGCCAGCCCTACCCCTCGTAGACAGAACAATGAGCAGTTCTTC. The rearrangement links TRBV21-1 to TRBJ2-1; TRBD1 reflects the table's D call only, with no check against the DNA. TRBV21-1 is assigned pseudogene status. This CDR3 has 15 amino acids.

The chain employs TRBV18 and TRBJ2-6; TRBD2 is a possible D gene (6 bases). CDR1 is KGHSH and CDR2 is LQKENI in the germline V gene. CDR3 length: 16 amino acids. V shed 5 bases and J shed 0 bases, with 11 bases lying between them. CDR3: CASSGGLSSGANVLTF. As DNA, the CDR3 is TGTGCCAGCTCAGGGGGACTCAGCTCTGGGGCCAACGTCCTGACTTTC.